The rows below give T cell receptor beta chains drawn from one sample of a study of a mutant IDH1 vaccine in newly diagnosed glioma. What these receptors recognize is not known. Using immunoSEQ multiplex PCR, the repertoire was profiled, and TCRdb retains in-frame clones only, with some absent. The sample contains 56,000 or so clones, about 80% of which appear only once. The specimen comprised PBMCs, sampled from a glioma patient whose treatment included an IDH1 peptide vaccine. The receptors come from a woman in her thirties or forties with glioma. Some clones in this sample may be carry-over from other donors' samples. CDR3s include the opening cysteine and the closing phenylalanine or tryptophan. The D gene is left open where the match is weak. Not all rows give a size; the values are once, few, many and, for expanded clones, a class.

j_call v_call clone_size d_call cdr3_nt cdr3_aa
TRBJ2-2 TRBV6-1 - TRBD1 TGTGCCAGCAGGACTATTGACAGGGACACCGGGGAGCTGTTTTTT CASRTIDRDTGELFF
TRBJ2-1 TRBV19 - - TGTGCCAGTAGTATTAGCGGTGATTCCTACAATGAGCAGTTCTTC CASSISGDSYNEQFF
TRBJ1-3 TRBV23-1 - TRBD1 TGCGCCAGCCGTCCCGGGACAGGGGCCGGAAGAAACACCATATATTTT CASRPGTGAGRNTIYF
TRBJ1-1 TRBV5-6 - - TGTGCCAGCACCGCGGTCGTCCGGGGGCCGCACACTGAAGCTTTCTTT CASTAVVRGPHTEAFF
TRBJ1-6 TRBV29-1 - - TGCAGCGCTACCGACGGAAATTCACCCCTCCACTTT CSATDGNSPLHF
TRBJ2-1 TRBV7-2 - - TGTGCCAGCAGCCGTAACCCCGTTTGGGGAGAGCAGTTCTTC CASSRNPVWGEQFF
TRBJ1-2 TRBV7-9 few - TGTGCCAGCAGCCCAGACGCGGTTGGCTACACCTTC CASSPDAVGYTF
TRBJ2-7 TRBV15 - - TGTGCCACCAGCAGAGGGAACTACGAGCAGTACTTC CATSRGNYEQYF
TRBJ2-5 TRBV2 - - TGTGCCAGCAGTGAAGCGCGAAGGGACTGGAGGGGGACCCAGTACTTC CASSEARRDWRGTQYF
TRBJ2-2 TRBV7-9 once - TGTGCCAGCAGCTTGGCCGACTTGAACACCGGGGAGCTGTTTTTT CASSLADLNTGELFF
TRBJ2-3 TRBV5-1 once - TGCGCCAGCTTCGAGGGCAGAGGTTCCACAGATACGCAGTATTTT CASFEGRGSTDTQYF
TRBJ2-1 TRBV9 - - TGTGCCAGCAGCGGCGGGACGGCCAATGAGCAGTTCTTC CASSGGTANEQFF
TRBJ1-6 TRBV19 - TRBD1 TGTGCCAGTAGGATCGGACAGGGTACAGATTCACCCCTCCACTTT CASRIGQGTDSPLHF
TRBJ1-3 TRBV19 - - TGTGCCAGTAGTCCAACGGGAAACACCATATATTTT CASSPTGNTIYF
TRBJ2-7 TRBV15 - - TGTGCCACCAGCGTACACTGGACAGAACCTTCCCACTCCTACGAGCAGTACTTC CATSVHWTEPSHSYEQYF
TRBJ1-5 TRBV6-4 - - TGTGCCAGCAGCCCGGACACGAATCAGCCCCAGCATTTT CASSPDTNQPQHF
TRBJ1-6 TRBV15 - - TGTGCCACCAGCAGTCTTGAGGGGAGCTCCTATAATTCACCCCTCCACTTT CATSSLEGSSYNSPLHF
TRBJ2-1 TRBV5-1 once - TGCGCCAGCAGCTCGGAGGGGGGATCCTACAATGAGCAGTTCTTC CASSSEGGSYNEQFF
TRBJ2-3 TRBV7-2 - - TGTGCCAGCAGCCCCGACAGCTTGGGCACAGATACGCAGTATTTT CASSPDSLGTDTQYF
TRBJ2-7 TRBV10-3 - - TGTGCCTCATCTGGGCTTTACGAGCAGTACTTC CASSGLYEQYF
TRBJ1-1 TRBV12-5 few - TGTGCTAGTGCCCCCAAGGGACCGATAGCTGAAGCTTTCTTT CASAPKGPIAEAFF
TRBJ1-1 TRBV9 - - TGTGCCAGCAGCGCGGGACGGTTCACTGAAGCTTTCTTT CASSAGRFTEAFF
TRBJ2-3 TRBV2 - TRBD1 TGTGCCAGCAGTGGGGGGACAGCCCCCCGCACAGATACGCAGTATTTT CASSGGTAPRTDTQYF
TRBJ1-2 TRBV2 - - TGTGCCAGCAGGGGCTCCCGGGGTGGCTACACCTTC CASRGSRGGYTF
TRBJ2-5 TRBV19 - TRBD1 TGTGCCAGTAGGGACAGGGGGTCAGAGACCCAGTACTTC CASRDRGSETQYF
TRBJ2-7 TRBV19 once - TGTGCCAGTAGCCCGGCATTATACTCCTACGAGCAGTACTTC CASSPALYSYEQYF
TRBJ2-2 TRBV10-3 - - TGTGCCATCAGTCAGGGTTTAGCGAACACCGGGGAGCTGTTTTTT CAISQGLANTGELFF
TRBJ2-1 TRBV5-1 - TRBD2 TGCGCCAGCAGCTTGTACGGGGGGGCGTACAATGAGCAGTTCTTC CASSLYGGAYNEQFF
TRBJ2-1 TRBV10-3 - TRBD2 TGTGCCATCAGTGAGTCGAGGGCTAGCGGGGATAACAATGAGCAGTTCTTC CAISESRASGDNNEQFF
TRBJ1-3 TRBV30 - TRBD1 TGTGCCTGGAGTGTTTTACGACAGGGAACCGGAAACACCATATATTTT CAWSVLRQGTGNTIYF
TRBJ2-7 TRBV19 - - TGTGCCTCCTCCGGGACATCCTACGAGCAGTACTTC CASSGTSYEQYF
TRBJ2-7 TRBV28 - TRBD2 TGTGCCAGCAGCGGTAGCGGGAGATTTGGGTACGAGCAGTACTTC CASSGSGRFGYEQYF
TRBJ1-1 TRBV20-1 - - TGCAGTGCCCGAGGCGGTGCTGAAGCTTTCTTT CSARGGAEAFF
TRBJ2-7 TRBV7-6 once TRBD2 TGTGCCAGCAGCTTAGGTTTCCAGCGGGGAGACAGCGAGCAGTACTTC CASSLGFQRGDSEQYF
TRBJ1-4 TRBV2 - - TGTGCCAGCAGTGAAGCGCTCCTTCGGGGGAAACTGTTTTTT CASSEALLRGKLFF
TRBJ2-7 TRBV30 - - TGTGCCTGGAGTGACCCCCTTGGCGCGAGGAACGAGCAGTACTTC CAWSDPLGARNEQYF
TRBJ1-6 TRBV14 - TRBD1 TGTGCCAGCAACCTTATGGGGGACAGGGTACTATCACCCCTCCACTTT CASNLMGDRVLSPLHF
TRBJ2-1 TRBV7-2 - - TGTGCCAGCAGCCCGGCGGCGATCGTCTATGAGCAGTTCTTC CASSPAAIVYEQFF
TRBJ1-2 TRBV6-5 - - TGTGCCAGCAGTGGCAGGGGCCGGTATGGCTACACCTTC CASSGRGRYGYTF
TRBJ1-5 TRBV12-5 once - TGTGCTAGTGGTTTGGCCTTCGTTGACAGCCGCAATCAGCCCCAGCATTTT CASGLAFVDSRNQPQHF
TRBJ2-7 TRBV27 - - TGTGCCAGCGGATTCGGCGGGTCGACATCCTACGAGCAGTACTTC CASGFGGSTSYEQYF
TRBJ1-2 TRBV29-1 - TRBD1 TGCAGCGTCACCCCGGGACAGGGCTATGGCTACACCTTC CSVTPGQGYGYTF
TRBJ1-2 TRBV10-3 once - TGTGCCGTTGCCTCAGGGCACTATGGCTACACCTTC CAVASGHYGYTF
TRBJ1-5 TRBV14 once - TGTGCCAGCAGCCTCCAACGAGGGGACACCCTGGGGGGCGGCAATCAGCCCCAGCATTTT CASSLQRGDTLGGGNQPQHF
TRBJ2-1 TRBV23-1 - - TGCGCCAGCAGGCTGCAGGGAGCCTCCTACAATGAGCAGTTCTTC CASRLQGASYNEQFF
TRBJ1-1 TRBV19 - - TGTGCCAGTAGTATTATGGTGGACACTGAAGCTTTCTTT CASSIMVDTEAFF
TRBJ1-5 TRBV30 - TRBD1 TGTGCCTGGACGACAGGGTCGGGAGTTAATCAGCCCCAGCATTTT CAWTTGSGVNQPQHF
TRBJ1-2 TRBV7-2 - - TGTGCCAGCAGCTCCCGCCGTACCGCTGATTATGGCTACACCTTC CASSSRRTADYGYTF
TRBJ1-2 TRBV10-3 once TRBD1 TGTGCCATCAGTGGAGGGCTAGGACAGGGCTATGGCTACACCTTC CAISGGLGQGYGYTF
TRBJ1-6 TRBV5-6 - TRBD1 TGTGCCAGCAGCTTTACCGGGACAGGGAATAATTCACCCCTCCACTTT CASSFTGTGNNSPLHF
TRBJ2-5 TRBV4-1 - - TGCGCCAGCAGTTCGGGGACCCAAGAGACCCAGTACTTC CASSSGTQETQYF
TRBJ1-5 TRBV25-1 - TRBD1 TGTGCCAGCAGTGACAGGGGGAGGGATCAGCCCCAGCATTTT CASSDRGRDQPQHF
TRBJ2-7 TRBV7-9 - - TGTGCCAGCAGCTCCGGGGATGTCGGATACATTTACGAGCAGTACTTC CASSSGDVGYIYEQYF
TRBJ1-5 TRBV7-8 - - TGTGCCAGCAGCTTAGGAGGGTCAGGGCCCCTCGGGCAGCCCCAGCATTTT CASSLGGSGPLGQPQHF
TRBJ1-5 TRBV19 - - TGTGCCAGTAGTGCTTCCAGGGATCAGCCCCAGCATTTT CASSASRDQPQHF